Shown below are 14 T cell receptor beta chains from a single sample sequenced in a study of response to subunit inactivated influenza vaccine. TCRdb analysed the RT-PCR reads with MiXCR anew, one entry per CDR3 protein. The table has around 520,000 distinct CDR3 sequences, approximately 12% seen once. The source material was PBMCs from blood, sampled on the day of vaccination. The receptors were gathered from a man over 45 who received an inactivated influenza vaccine.

This clonotype was observed a handful of times. The chain carries TRBV28 and TRBJ1-1, with no clear D. The CDR3 contains 17 residues. With 1 base removed from V and 7 bases from J, the gap between germline ends came to 22 bases. Germline loops: CDR1 MDHEN, CDR2 SYDVKM. The CDR3 protein is CASSLLAYRASQHEAFF. In DNA, the CDR3 is TGTGCCAGCAGTTTATTGGCATACCGGGCCTCCCAGCATGAAGCTTTCTTT.

This clonotype appeared many times. In DNA, the CDR3 is TGTGCCATCAGTGATGGTAGCTCCTACGAGCAGTACTTC. Amino acids: CAISDGSSYEQYF. This chain links TRBV10-3 with TRBJ2-7; D not certain. The CDR3 is 13 amino acids. The germline V gene has CDR1 ENHRY and CDR2 SYGVKD. V dropped 3 bases and J dropped 0 bases, with 6 bases sitting between them.

The J gene is TRBJ2-1, the V gene TRBV28; 8 bases are shared with TRBD1. In germline, CDR1 is MDHEN, CDR2 SYDVKM. This CDR3 has 16 residues. The J segment lost 0 bases and the V segment lost 6 bases, leaving 7 bases of the junction unmatched. The CDR3 DNA is TGTGCCAGCAGAAGACAGGGGCCGAGCTCCTACAATGAGCAGTTCTTC. It yields the protein CASRRQGPSSYNEQFF.

This clonotype has just a few counts. The genes are TRBV6-2 or TRBV6-3 and TRBJ1-1, with 10 bases identical to TRBD1. Germline V lookup: CDR1 MNHEY, CDR2 SVGEGT. Unmatched junction bases numbered 4, after V lost 5 bases and J lost 4 bases. The CDR3 extends over 14 amino acids. The CDR3 coding sequence is TGTGCCAGCAGTAAAAGACAGGGGGCCACTGAAGCTTTCTTT. It is translated as CASSKRQGATEAFF.

This clonotype was seen only a few times. The J gene is TRBJ2-7, the V gene TRBV27; no reliable D call. This CDR3 has 12 residues. With 4 bases removed from V and 7 bases from J, the gap between germline ends came to 11 bases. Germline CDR1 reads MNHEY; CDR2 reads SMNVEV (reference sequence). The CDR3 protein is CASSSKGWEQYF. The CDR3 DNA is TGTGCCAGCAGTTCCAAGGGTTGGGAGCAGTACTTC.

The rearrangement links TRBV3-1 to TRBJ1-4, with D uncertain. This CDR3 has 14 amino acids. Germline V gives CDR1 LGHDT, CDR2 YNNKEL (reference sequence). Between the trimmed V and J ends, which lost 6 bases and 3 bases, there was a span of 11 bases. The CDR3 loop is CASRRAGANEKLFF. DNA of the CDR3: TGTGCCAGCAGAAGGGCGGGAGCTAATGAAAAACTGTTTTTT.

The chain is built from TRBV5-1 and TRBJ2-7; 9 bases match TRBD1. Unmatched junction bases numbered 6, after V lost 3 bases and J lost 5 bases. Per the germline V gene, CDR1 is SGHRS and CDR2 is YFSETQ. CDR3 length: 14 amino acids. This CDR3 is CASSWGTGLNEQYF. In nucleotides, the CDR3 is TGCGCCAGCAGCTGGGGGACAGGGCTGAACGAGCAGTACTTC.

This chain uses TRBV2 with TRBJ2-6, with no clear D. CDR3 size: 15 residues. The V and J ends lost 7 bases and 1 base respectively, with 11 bases between them. CDR1 is SNHLY and CDR2 is FYNNEI in the germline V gene. The CDR3 sequence is CASTASKSGANVLTF. Written as DNA, the CDR3 is TGTGCCAGCACCGCCTCGAAGTCTGGGGCCAACGTCCTGACTTTC.

In regard to this clonotype: One end of the junction fails to match germline, which may point to a read error. V is TRBV3-1 and J is TRBJ1-3, with 8 bases that match TRBD1. This CDR3 is 16 amino acids long. Germline CDR1 reads LGHDT; CDR2 reads YNNKEL (reference sequence). CDR3 sequence (DNA): TGTGCCAGCGGCCAGCAAACAGGGGGATCTGGAAACACCATATATTTT. It codes for CASGQQTGGSGNTIYF.

This rearrangement joins TRBV27 to TRBJ2-2; the D gene is possibly TRBD1 (5 bases). The CDR3 length is 14 residues. In germline, CDR1 is MNHEY, CDR2 SMNVEV (reference sequence). Trimming took 3 bases from V and 3 from J, leaving 8 bases between them. CDR3 sequence reads: CASSFIGDTGELFF. CDR3 DNA sequence: TGTGCCAGCAGTTTTATAGGGGACACCGGGGAGCTGTTTTTT.

The J gene is TRBJ2-3, the V gene TRBV6-1; the match to TRBD1 covers 9 bases. CDR3 length equals 15 residues. The germline V gene encodes CDR1 MNHNS and CDR2 SASEGT. After removal of 8 bases from V and 1 base from J, the junction contained 7 bases not matched to a gene. The CDR3 loop reads CASLPWTGGTDTQYF. CDR3 bases: TGTGCCAGCCTACCTTGGACAGGGGGCACAGATACGCAGTATTTT.

This clonotype was detected only a few times. The chain is built from TRBV12-3 or TRBV12-4 and TRBJ2-1; perhaps TRBD2 as D (6 bases). Trimming took off 3 bases at V and 10 bases at J, with 7 bases between the two ends. The CDR3 totals 11 residues. CDR3 sequence (DNA): TGTGCCAGCAGTTTCGGACTAGAGCAGTTCTTC. This encodes CASSFGLEQFF.

This clonotype showed up many times. V gene TRBV5-6 combines with J gene TRBJ2-7; D possibly corresponds to TRBD1 (5 bases). Germline CDR1 reads SGHDT; CDR2 reads YYEEEE. V lost 1 base, J lost 5 bases, and 13 bases lay in between. The CDR3 runs 14 residues. CDR3 sequence: CASSLQGTVHEQYF. CDR3 in DNA: TGTGCCAGCAGCTTGCAGGGCACGGTACACGAGCAGTACTTC.

This clonotype came up a few times. This chain links TRBV6-2 or TRBV6-3 with TRBJ2-3; 8 bases agree with TRBD2. J gave up 0 bases and V 2 bases, and 4 bases lay outside the gene matches. The CDR3 loop spans 16 amino acids. From germline, CDR1 is MNHEY and CDR2 SVGEGT. CDR3 region: CASSYQRLASTDTQYF. CDR3 sequence (DNA): TGTGCCAGCAGTTACCAACGACTAGCGAGCACAGATACGCAGTATTTT.